The 24 T cell receptor beta chains below were found in one sample sequenced in a study of T cell clones after liver transplantation. TCRdb's table, derived via immunoSEQ multiplex PCR, lists solely in-frame clones and lacks some. The sample comprises around 51,000 clones, about 86% of which are singletons, and around 15% rests with the top ten. The sample consisted of CD8+ T cells from blood, taken 12 months after liver transplant. The receptors shown here come from a human patient who received a liver transplant. Some T cells may trace back to the graft donor.

The chain combines TRBV19 with TRBJ2-7; 9 bases fit TRBD1. The CDR3 has 14 amino acids. Germline trimming cut 1 base from V and 2 bases from J; bases unmatched to any gene: 0. Germline lookup yields CDR1 LNHDA and CDR2 SQIVND (reference sequence). The CDR3 reads CASSIGQGAYEQYF. CDR3 bases: TGTGCCAGTAGTATAGGACAGGGGGCCTACGAGCAGTACTTC.

This clone was detected ten times or more. V gene TRBV28 combines with J gene TRBJ2-7; 12 nucleotides match TRBD2. The J segment lost 5 bases and the V segment lost 5 bases, leaving 10 bases of the junction unmatched. This CDR3 comprises 16 residues. Germline CDR1 and CDR2: MDHEN and SYDVKM. Here the CDR3 reads CASSPRTSGVRDEQYF. The CDR3 DNA sequence: TGTGCCAGCAGTCCAAGGACTAGCGGGGTTAGGGACGAGCAGTACTTC.

J is TRBJ2-7 and V is TRBV7-3; D is unresolved. Trimming took off 5 bases at V and 2 bases at J, with 10 bases between the two ends. The CDR3 spans 13 residues. Germline V lookup: CDR1 SGHTA, CDR2 FQGTGA. The CDR3: CASSPELAYEQYF. The CDR3 region has the DNA TGTGCCAGCAGCCCGGAGCTTGCCTACGAGCAGTACTTC.

This clone has only a few counts. The rearrangement links TRBV14 to TRBJ2-1, with 10 bases lining up with TRBD1. Germline V gives CDR1 SGHDN, CDR2 FVKESK. CDR3 length: 15 residues. The trim removed 5 bases at V and 6 bases at J, leaving 7 bases unmatched. DNA for the CDR3: TGTGCCAGCAGCTCCCGGACAGGGGGATTCAATGAGCAGTTCTTC. Translated, it gives CASSSRTGGFNEQFF.

In this sample, this clone turned up once. J is TRBJ2-1 and V is TRBV7-9, with D possibly being TRBD1 or TRBD2 (5 bases each). V was clipped by 5 bases and J by 3 bases, with 11 bases between them. The CDR3 is made up of 14 amino acids. In germline, CDR1 is SEHNR, CDR2 FQNEAQ (reference sequence). Here the CDR3 DNA reads TGTGCCAGCAGCCCCCGGGACCTCTACAATGAGCAGTTCTTC. Encoded protein: CASSPRDLYNEQFF.

V and J are TRBV5-1 and TRBJ2-7, with D perhaps TRBD1 or TRBD2 (5 bases each). Germline assignment: CDR1 SGHRS and CDR2 YFSETQ. Trimming took 4 bases from V and 2 from J, leaving 13 bases between them. The length of the CDR3 is 14 residues. The CDR3 DNA follows: TGCGCCAGCAGCAACTTGGGACGAACCTACGAGCAGTACTTC. This gives the protein CASSNLGRTYEQYF.

This clone is judged medium-sized. The chain links TRBV27 to TRBJ1-1, with 7 bases matching TRBD1. CDR1 and CDR2 from the germline V gene are MNHEY and SMNVEV (reference sequence). Germline trimming cut 8 bases from V and 8 bases from J; bases unmatched to any gene: 14. CDR3 length: 14 amino acids. CDR3 in amino acids: CASGGQPGAREAFF. CDR3 nucleotides: TGTGCCAGCGGGGGACAGCCGGGCGCAAGGGAAGCTTTCTTT.

J is TRBJ2-3 and V is TRBV27; 7 bases are shared with TRBD2. The germline V gene has CDR1 MNHEY and CDR2 SMNVEV (reference sequence). After removal of 1 base from V and 0 bases from J, the junction contained 1 base not matched to a gene. The CDR3 runs to 15 residues. The CDR3 DNA reads TGTGCCAGCAGTTTATATAGCGGGAGCACAGATACGCAGTATTTT. Translated: CASSLYSGSTDTQYF.

The chain couples TRBV4-1 to TRBJ2-2; D gene ambiguous. Trimming took 4 bases from V and 6 from J, leaving 9 bases between them. Germline V gene data show CDR1 as MGHRA and CDR2 as YSYEKL. CDR3 size: 13 residues. The CDR3 DNA sequence: TGCGCCAGCAGCCCCCTAACGGCCGGGGAGCTGTTTTTT. Amino acids: CASSPLTAGELFF.

The V and J genes are TRBV30 and TRBJ2-7; D possibly corresponds to TRBD1 (6 bases). From germline, CDR1 is GTSNPN and CDR2 SVGIG (reference sequence). V was trimmed by 4 bases and J by 2 bases, leaving 12 bases between them. This CDR3 is 13 amino acids long. CDR3 nucleotide sequence: TGTGCCTGGACAGGGGTCAACGCCTACGAGCAGTACTTC. Its translation is CAWTGVNAYEQYF.

The rearrangement uses TRBV6-5 and TRBJ1-1; D gene uncertain. With 1 base removed from V and 4 bases from J, the gap between germline ends came to 10 bases. The CDR3 is made up of 14 amino acids. CDR1 and CDR2 (germline): MNHEY, SVGAGI. Written as DNA, the CDR3 is TGTGCCAGCAGTTACTTAGGGTTGGGCACTGAAGCTTTCTTT. This gives the protein CASSYLGLGTEAFF.

This clone has just one count. The chain couples TRBV4-3 to TRBJ2-7; 8 bases agree with TRBD2. The V and J ends lost 1 base and 2 bases, in that order; junction bases with no gene match: 4. CDR1 and CDR2 from the germline V gene are LGHNA and YSLEER. The CDR3 has 15 amino acids. The DNA for the CDR3 is TGCGCCAGCAGCCAAGGTAGTAGCGGGGCCTACGAGCAGTACTTC. As protein: CASSQGSSGAYEQYF.

The chain uses TRBV6-1 and TRBJ2-2; tentative D call: TRBD2 (5 bases). From germline, CDR1 is MNHNS and CDR2 SASEGT. The CDR3 covers 13 residues. The ends were cut back, 4 bases at V and 2 bases at J, with 5 bases in the middle. This chain's CDR3 is CASSGLNTGELFF. The CDR3 DNA follows: TGTGCCAGCAGTGGACTAAACACCGGGGAGCTGTTTTTT.

This sequence joins TRBV7-6 and TRBJ1-1, with D maybe TRBD1 (5 bases). The germline V and J ends were trimmed by 1 base and 0 bases, with 9 bases remaining between them. CDR1 and CDR2 from the germline V gene are SGHVS and FNYEAQ. CDR3 length equals 15 residues. CDR3 sequence (DNA): TGTGCCAGCAGCTTAGAACCGGGACTGAACACTGAAGCTTTCTTT. Its translation: CASSLEPGLNTEAFF.

This clone came up a few times. V gene TRBV27 combines with J gene TRBJ2-7; 7 positions match TRBD1. Germline loops: CDR1 MNHEY, CDR2 SMNVEV (reference sequence). The CDR3 consists of 13 residues. Unmatched junction bases numbered 3, after V lost 5 bases and J lost 2 bases. The CDR3 bases are TGTGCCAGCAGTATCGGGACAGCCTACGAGCAGTACTTC. This codes for CASSIGTAYEQYF.

The CDR3 protein is CASSVSPSGRPDEQFF. The CDR3 nucleotides are TGTGCCAGCAGCGTGAGTCCCAGCGGGAGACCCGATGAGCAGTTCTTC. The V call is TRBV9, the J call TRBJ2-1; 8 bases fit TRBD2. Looked up from germline, CDR1 is SGDLS and CDR2 is YYNGEE. The V and J ends lost 2 bases and 8 bases, in that order; junction bases with no gene match: 12. The CDR3 has 16 residues.

The chain has TRBV28 and TRBJ2-3; TRBD2 aligns across 12 bases. Trimming removed 5 bases from V and 4 bases from J; junction bases left unmatched: 1. This CDR3 is 14 amino acids long. From germline, CDR1 is MDHEN and CDR2 SYDVKM. The CDR3 sequence is CASSLAGGADTQYF. The DNA for the CDR3 is TGTGCCAGCAGTCTAGCGGGAGGGGCAGATACGCAGTATTTT.

CDR3 sequence: CASSPGRSYYGYTF. The CDR3 DNA sequence: TGTGCCAGCAGCCCGGGACGGTCCTATTATGGCTACACCTTC. J is TRBJ1-2 and V is TRBV5-4, with a tentative D call TRBD1 (5 bases). In germline, CDR1 is SGHNT, CDR2 YYREEE (reference sequence). Between the trimmed V and J ends, which lost 4 bases and 5 bases, there was a span of 15 bases. This CDR3 comprises 14 residues.

The chain links TRBV7-9 to TRBJ2-7, with TRBD2 matching over 9 bases. CDR1 is SEHNR, CDR2 FQNEAQ, per germline (reference sequence). The CDR3 loop spans 14 amino acids. The J segment lost 2 bases and the V segment lost 4 bases, leaving 3 bases of the junction unmatched. In nucleotides, the CDR3 is TGTGCCAGCAGCTCTAGCGGGACTCCCTACGAGCAGTACTTC. Residues: CASSSSGTPYEQYF.

The chain recombines TRBV4-1 with TRBJ2-5, with 7 bases fitting TRBD1. Per germline, CDR1 MGHRA and CDR2 YSYEKL. V lost 4 bases, J lost 7 bases, and 12 bases stayed unmatched. The length of the CDR3 is 15 residues. The CDR3 loop reads CASSRTPGDSGTQYF. CDR3 bases: TGCGCCAGCAGCCGAACCCCTGGGGACAGTGGGACCCAGTACTTC.

This chain links TRBV27 with TRBJ2-7, with 11 nucleotides matching TRBD2. The CDR3 sequence is 18 residues long. The trim removed 2 bases at V and 0 bases at J, leaving 9 bases unmatched. From germline, CDR1 is MNHEY and CDR2 SMNVEV (reference sequence). The CDR3, as DNA: TGTGCCAGCAGTTTAAGACTAGCGGGACCTGGGAGCTCCTACGAGCAGTACTTC. Translated: CASSLRLAGPGSSYEQYF.

A few counts support this clone. The chain employs TRBV5-6 and TRBJ2-2; D is perhaps TRBD1 or TRBD2 (5 bases each). V gave up 2 bases and J gave up 2 bases, with 10 bases separating them. Germline V gives CDR1 SGHDT, CDR2 YYEEEE. There are 15 residues in the CDR3. For the CDR3, the DNA is TGTGCCAGCAGCTTTGGGACGGCTAACACCGGGGAGCTGTTTTTT. This translates into CASSFGTANTGELFF.

The chain carries TRBV28 and TRBJ1-2; D is perhaps TRBD1 (6 bases). V was clipped by 10 bases and J by 2 bases, with 17 bases between them. The CDR3 has 14 residues. Germline values: CDR1 MDHEN, CDR2 SYDVKM. This chain's CDR3 is CATLWGPENYGYTF. In nucleotides, the CDR3 is TGTGCCACCCTATGGGGGCCGGAGAACTATGGCTACACCTTC.

The chain carries TRBV28 and TRBJ2-1; 11 bases agree with TRBD2. CDR1 and CDR2 (germline): MDHEN, SYDVKM. This CDR3 region has 15 residues. J gave up 10 bases and V 6 bases, and 11 bases lay outside the gene matches. The CDR3 here is CASRLLAGAPPEQFF. Written as DNA, the CDR3 is TGTGCCAGCAGATTACTAGCGGGGGCCCCGCCCGAGCAGTTCTTC.